The T cell receptor (beta chain) described here comes from a study of cytomegalovirus exposure and HLA in healthy donors. On the study more broadly: In a later analysis, it was reported that the roughly 130 validation repertoires had been produced on the same platform as the 666 repertoires belonging to the first cohort. Overall study findings and caveats: For cytomegalovirus status, the classifier reportedly gave diagnoses with high specificity and sensitivity. Some TCR beta chains (around 180 of them) were listed as cytomegalovirus-associated.

The donors were members of the validation cohort comprising 120 subjects, separate from the approximately 670-subject first cohort. Germline assignment: CDR1 MNHEY and CDR2 SMNVEV (reference sequence). The V segment lost 2 bases and the J segment 3 bases; nucleotides outside the gene matches: 12. CDR3 length equals 17 residues. The data were produced by immunoSEQ multiplex PCR, yet TCRdb's version contains in-frame clones alone and is incomplete. Of about 130,000 clones listed, nearly 90% are singletons. In regard to this clone: The antigen is unknown.

The gene calls are TRBV27 and TRBJ2-7, with 8 positions matching TRBD2. This receptor was taken from a woman between 18 and 30 years old in good health and CMV-seronegative. The sequenced sample consisted of PBMCs. CDR3: CASSLRLAGWGGYEQYF. CDR3 bases: TGTGCCAGCAGTTTACGGTTAGCGGGATGGGGGGGCTACGAGCAGTACTTC.